The entry below describes one TCR beta chain. Its antigen is as yet unknown. The PCR was carried out with 60 Vbeta primers and 13 Jbeta primers. Using immunoSEQ multiplex PCR, the repertoire was profiled, and TCRdb retains in-frame clones only, with some absent. In the table there are about 190,000 clones, around 79% of which are singletons. Per germline, CDR1 KGHSH and CDR2 LQKENI. The V gene end was trimmed by 4 bases and the J gene end by 6 bases; junction bases not matched to a gene: 12. This CDR3 is 16 amino acids long. The sample comes from a study of cytomegalovirus exposure and HLA in healthy donors. The study's findings and limits: Cytomegalovirus association was assigned to more than 150 TCR beta chains. The productive fraction for most TCR beta V segments was about 87% or about 30% in an earlier analysis. The classifier reportedly diagnosed cytomegalovirus status with high specificity and sensitivity.

Sequencing used PBMCs. This sequence originates from a young woman in good health and CMV-seronegative. The V and J genes are TRBV18 and TRBJ1-2, with 9 nucleotides matching TRBD1. CDR3 amino acids: CASSQIGTGNQDGYTF. The CDR3 DNA sequence: TGTGCCAGCTCACAAATCGGGACAGGGAACCAGGATGGCTACACCTTC.